The clone carrying this TCR beta chain has more than one count but fewer than ten. The antigen is not known. Germline trimming cut 4 bases from V and 6 bases from J; bases unmatched to any gene: 5. The CDR3 covers 14 residues. The V gene's germline CDR1 is SGHKS and CDR2 YYEKEE (reference sequence). This PCR relied on a set of 60 Vbeta primers and 13 Jbeta primers. The protocol was immunoSEQ multiplex PCR, while the TCRdb copy is restricted to in-frame clones and leaves out a portion. The profile shows about 190,000 clones, about an eighth of them singletons. This entry is derived from a study of cytomegalovirus exposure and HLA in healthy donors. Overall study findings and caveats: Later analysis demonstrated an association between a missense DCLRE1C variant and TCR beta V- and J-gene trimming. TCR beta sequences reportedly predicted most subjects' HLA-A and HLA-B alleles accurately. Upon later analysis, HLA-associated TCR beta chains proved more clonally expanded than other, equally common chains.

This receptor was obtained from a man aged 50 or older in good health and CMV-seropositive. The sample comprised PBMCs. The chain is built from TRBV5-5 and TRBJ1-1; TRBD1 matches 11 bases. The DNA for the CDR3 is TGTGCCAGCAGCACGGGACAGGGGGTATCTGAAGCTTTCTTT. It yields the protein CASSTGQGVSEAFF. The complete variable domain, with remaining parts taken from reference TRBV5-5 and TRBJ1-1, reads DAGVTQSPTHLIKTRGQQVTLRCSPISGHKSVSWYQQVLGQGPQFIFQYYEKEERGRGNFPDRFSARQFPNYSSELNVNALLLGDSALYLCASSTGQGVSEAFFGQGTRLTVV.